Only one count was recorded for the clone carrying this TCR beta chain. Its antigen is not known. These data belong to a study of cytomegalovirus exposure and HLA in healthy donors. Trimming left V 1 base short and J 15 bases short, with 13 bases between. This CDR3 has 12 amino acids. Germline V CDR1 and CDR2: SGHTA, FQGNSA. PCR employed 60 Vbeta and 13 Jbeta primers. Sequencing used immunoSEQ multiplex PCR; TCRdb keeps in-frame clones, though not all of them. The sample includes approximately 200,000 clones, 83% of them seen just once. Findings and caveats of the study: It was reported that the classifier diagnosed cytomegalovirus status with high specificity and sensitivity in both the original and validation cohorts. Earlier analysis yielded a pattern in which most TCR beta V segments were productive about 87% or about 30% of the time. Exclusion as indistinguishable affected some V segments, including TRBV6-2 and TRBV6-3.

The TCR comes from a girl between 10 and 17 years old in good health and CMV-seronegative. Sequencing used PBMCs. The chain couples TRBV7-2 to TRBJ2-1, with D possibly TRBD2 on 5 matching bases. The CDR3 protein is CASSLVLVRLFF. CDR3 sequence (DNA): TGTGCCAGCAGCTTAGTACTAGTGAGGTTGTTCTTC.